This T cell receptor beta chain emerged from a study of T cell responses to AZD1222 COVID-19 vaccine. Study-level points and caveats: Seropositive AZD1222 recipients at baseline numbered only five or six.

Method: immunoSEQ multiplex PCR; TCRdb's copy keeps in-frame clones and lacks some. The sample holds about 170,000 clones, about 89% seen once. As concerns this clone: Its antigen is still unknown.

The length of the CDR3 is 12 residues. From germline, CDR1 is SGHNT and CDR2 YENEEA. Trimming removed 5 bases at V and 8 bases at J, with 9 bases between. The chain combines TRBV11-3 with TRBJ2-2; weak D call: TRBD2 (5 bases). The sample in question was peripheral blood, obtained on day 0 of AZD1222 vaccination. The clonotype originates from an adult in good health. The CDR3 loop is CASSPTGGELFF. The CDR3 DNA reads as TGTGCCAGCAGCCCAACGGGGGGGGAGCTGTTTTTT.